In its sample, the clone carrying this T cell receptor (beta chain) was seen a few times. The antigen is undetermined. The sample comes from a study of beta chain features in type 1 diabetes. Overall study context: All samples together contributed about 100,000,000 sorted cells for examination. Overall study findings and caveats: TCRB CDR3s from Type 1 diabetes patients were moderately but significantly shorter in all four CD4+ subsets. PCR might show a preference for shorter templates, equally across patients and controls.

Each of the CD4+ naive, central memory, regulatory and stem cell-like memory populations was sorted via CD45RO/CCR7/CD25/CD127/CD95/CD27. Since all of the isolated RNA was reverse transcribed, expressed TCRB transcripts were what got sequenced. Generated by immunoSEQ multiplex PCR, the TCRdb table keeps only in-frame clones and is missing some. Of fewer than 350,000 clones listed, 20% are singletons. Trimming cost V 7 bases and J 11 bases; bases outside gene matches: 7. Germline V CDR1 and CDR2: SNHLY, FYNNEI. The CDR3 is 11 amino acids. The chain joins TRBV2 to TRBJ1-1; TRBD1 aligns across 7 bases. The TCR originated in a woman in her late teens or twenties in good health. Sequenced sample: naive CD4+ T cells from blood. The CDR3 coding sequence is TGTGCCAGCACAAGGGGGCCGGAGGCTTTCTTT. It translates to CASTRGPEAFF.